Presented here are 32 T cell receptor beta chains from one specimen sequenced in a study of blood T cell repertoires in COVID-19. TCRdb's copy holds only in-frame clones and misses some; the assay was immunoSEQ multiplex PCR. The table records 180,000 or so clones, around 86% of them present only once. Material for sequencing was peripheral blood. The receptors come from a man aged 35 to 55 with acute or convalescent COVID-19.

V usage is TRBV10-3 and J usage is TRBJ2-5; TRBD2 might be the D (6 bases). The CDR3 runs to 15 residues. Germline CDR1 and CDR2: ENHRY and SYGVKD. Between the trimmed V and J ends, which lost 0 bases and 5 bases, there was a span of 13 bases. CDR3: CAISESLLAGETQYF. The DNA for the CDR3 is TGTGCCATCAGTGAGTCATTACTAGCAGGGGAGACCCAGTACTTC.

The V gene is TRBV7-8, the J gene TRBJ2-1; D may be TRBD1 (5 bases). V was shortened by 1 base and J by 6 bases, with 13 bases between the two germline ends. The CDR3 contains 15 residues. The germline V gene encodes CDR1 SGHVS and CDR2 FQNEAQ. The CDR3 nucleotides read TGTGCCAGCAGCTTAGATGCAGGGTTGGGCAATGAGCAGTTCTTC. It encodes CASSLDAGLGNEQFF.

This clone occurred once. The chain couples TRBV16 to TRBJ2-2, with D maybe TRBD1 (6 bases). The CDR3 is 17 amino acids. Trimming pared 4 bases from V and 8 bases from J, leaving 23 bases between. Germline CDR1 KGHSY, CDR2 FQNENV. CDR3 residues: CASSRTRGRGRSGELFF. The CDR3 nucleotides are TGTGCCAGCAGCCGGACCAGGGGTCGTGGGCGTTCTGGGGAGCTGTTTTTT. The full variable domain, in which reference TRBV16 and TRBJ2-2 provide the parts outside the CDR3, is GEEVAQTPKHLVRGEGQKAKLYCAPIKGHSYVFWYQQVLKNEFKFLISFQNENVFDETGMPKERFSAKCLPNSPCSLEIQATKLEDSAVYFCASSRTRGRGRSGELFFGEGSRLTVL.

The V and J genes are TRBV2 and TRBJ2-7; 8 bases match TRBD1. Germline-derived CDR1 and CDR2 are SNHLY and FYNNEI. With V trimmed by 0 bases and J by 4 bases, 5 bases remained unmatched. The CDR3 covers 15 residues. CDR3 residues: CASSEAGTGGYEQYF. CDR3 nucleotide sequence: TGTGCCAGCAGTGAAGCGGGCACAGGGGGTTACGAGCAGTACTTC.

The V gene is TRBV6-5, the J gene TRBJ2-7, with a possible D match to TRBD2 (7 bases). V lost 5 bases to trimming and J lost 1 base, with 15 bases between them. Germline V gene data show CDR1 as MNHEY and CDR2 as SVGAGI. This CDR3 has 15 residues. CDR3 coding DNA: TGTGCCAGCAGTCAGACTAGGGGGGGGTCCTACGAGCAGTACTTC. Encoded protein: CASSQTRGGSYEQYF.

The chain carries TRBV27 and TRBJ2-5; 7 nucleotides match TRBD1. The V segment lost 8 bases and the J segment 5 bases; nucleotides outside the gene matches: 14. Germline lookup yields CDR1 MNHEY and CDR2 SMNVEV (reference sequence). This CDR3 region has 15 residues. DNA of the CDR3: TGTGCCAGCGGCGGTAGGGGGACAGCGTCGGAGACCCAGTACTTC. Translating it yields CASGGRGTASETQYF.

This chain connects TRBV6-5 to TRBJ1-2; D gene uncertain. This CDR3 is 15 amino acids long. CDR1 MNHEY and CDR2 SVGAGI come from the germline V gene. V dropped 2 bases and J dropped 8 bases, with 18 bases sitting between them. The CDR3: CASSYTTRVGDGYTF. As DNA, the CDR3 is TGTGCCAGCAGTTACACCACGAGGGTGGGCGACGGCTACACCTTC.

The chain links TRBV30 to TRBJ2-1; D is perhaps TRBD2 (6 bases). Germline V gives CDR1 GTSNPN, CDR2 SVGIG (reference sequence). The CDR3 is 13 amino acids. Trimming removed 4 bases at V and 7 bases at J, with 14 bases between. This CDR3 is CAWKAGTGNEQFF. The CDR3 DNA reads TGTGCCTGGAAGGCGGGGACGGGGAATGAGCAGTTCTTC.

The chain is built from TRBV7-8 and TRBJ1-1; tentatively, D is TRBD1 (6 bases). The CDR3 consists of 15 residues. Germline V gene lookup returns CDR1 SGHVS and CDR2 FQNEAQ. Trimming took off 8 bases at V and 0 bases at J, with 16 bases between the two ends. In DNA form, the CDR3 reads TGTGCCAGCGGGGGCAGAGGTTTCATGAACACTGAAGCTTTCTTT. Amino acid sequence: CASGGRGFMNTEAFF.

The J gene is TRBJ2-7, the V gene TRBV19; 10 bases line up with TRBD1. The V and J ends lost 5 bases and 3 bases, in that order; junction bases with no gene match: 7. The germline CDR1 and CDR2 sequences are LNHDA and SQIVND (reference sequence). This CDR3 is 15 amino acids long. The CDR3 is CASSSGQGHGYEQYF. The CDR3 nucleotides are TGTGCCAGTAGTTCGGGACAGGGGCATGGCTACGAGCAGTACTTC.

The rearrangement uses TRBV6-5 and TRBJ2-5; a possible D gene is TRBD1 (6 bases). CDR1 MNHEY and CDR2 SVGAGI come from the germline V gene. The CDR3 runs to 15 residues. Trimming took 6 bases from V and 0 from J, leaving 14 bases between them. In DNA form, the CDR3 reads TGTGCCAGCAGCCCACAGGGTTTCTACCAAGAGACCCAGTACTTC. It translates to CASSPQGFYQETQYF.

The chain joins TRBV27 to TRBJ2-1; 8 nucleotides line up with TRBD2. With 6 bases clipped from V and 6 bases from J, the junction kept 1 base outside the gene matches. CDR3 size: 12 residues. Germline V lookup: CDR1 MNHEY, CDR2 SMNVEV (reference sequence). The CDR3 here is CASRSGGNEQFF. The DNA for the CDR3 is TGTGCCAGCAGGAGCGGGGGCAATGAGCAGTTCTTC.

The rearrangement joins TRBV30 to TRBJ2-7; no definite D call. The CDR3 length is 12 residues. Trimming removed 3 bases from V and 4 bases from J, with 10 bases in between. Germline loops: CDR1 GTSNPN, CDR2 SVGIG (reference sequence). The CDR3 DNA reads as TGTGCCTGGAGGGCAGGAAGGTACGAGCAGTACTTC. Translated, it gives CAWRAGRYEQYF.

V is TRBV19 and J is TRBJ1-4, with D perhaps matching TRBD1 (5 bases). V was trimmed by 3 bases and J by 5 bases, leaving 10 bases between them. Germline CDR1 is LNHDA and CDR2 is SQIVND (reference sequence). The CDR3 runs 14 residues. In nucleotides, the CDR3 is TGTGCCAGTAGTATTCGGGGGATCAATGAAAAACTGTTTTTT. This encodes CASSIRGINEKLFF.

The rearrangement links TRBV2 to TRBJ2-4; D is unclear. Germline lookup yields CDR1 SNHLY and CDR2 FYNNEI. Trimming took off 1 base at V and 0 bases at J, with 7 bases between the two ends. The CDR3 has 15 residues. The CDR3 is CASSEVSLAKNIQYF. The CDR3, as DNA: TGTGCCAGCAGTGAAGTCTCCCTAGCCAAAAACATTCAGTACTTC.

Regarding this clone: A read error may produce the germline difference seen at one junction end. The chain carries TRBV3-1 (or the pseudogene TRBV3-2) and TRBJ2-1; 9 positions match TRBD1. The CDR3 runs to 12 residues. CDR1 is LGHDT, CDR2 YNNKEL, per germline (reference sequence). In nucleotides, the CDR3 is TGTGCCAGCAGCGAGCCGGGACAGGGCCCCATCTTC. Its translation: CASSEPGQGPIF.

The V gene is TRBV6-5, the J gene TRBJ1-1; D gene unclear. CDR1 and CDR2 (germline): MNHEY, SVGAGI. Trimming cost V 8 bases and J 4 bases, with 8 bases left between them. This CDR3 has 11 amino acids. Here the CDR3 DNA reads TGTGCCAGCGGAGGTGCCACTGAAGCTTTCTTT. Translation: CASGGATEAFF.

This chain joins TRBV5-5 and TRBJ2-3, with TRBD2 as a possible D gene (6 bases). The CDR3 runs 17 residues. The V and J ends lost 3 bases and 1 base respectively, with 18 bases between them. Germline V gene sequence: CDR1 SGHKS, CDR2 YYEKEE (reference sequence). CDR3 coding DNA: TGTGCCAGCAGCTACACACCCGGGAGCTTTGGCACAGATACGCAGTATTTT. Its translation is CASSYTPGSFGTDTQYF.

The sample holds one count of this clone. V and J are TRBV3-1 (or the pseudogene TRBV3-2) and TRBJ2-6; TRBD2 might be the D (5 bases). This CDR3 has 14 residues. Germline CDR1 and CDR2: LGHDT and YNNKEL (reference sequence). V dropped 6 bases and J dropped 2 bases, with 8 bases sitting between them. In DNA, the CDR3 is TGTGCCAGCAGGCCGCGGGCTGGGGCCAACGTCCTGACTTTC. It encodes CASRPRAGANVLTF.

This clone was found once. The rearrangement links TRBV27 to TRBJ2-3, with D unresolved. This CDR3 is 13 amino acids long. Germline V CDR1 and CDR2: MNHEY, SMNVEV (reference sequence). Trimming pared 5 bases from V and 3 bases from J, leaving 9 bases between. The CDR3 is CASSPSYTDTQYF. CDR3 nucleotide sequence: TGTGCCAGCAGTCCCTCTTATACAGATACGCAGTATTTT.

The rearrangement joins TRBV6-5 to TRBJ1-1, with D unresolved. The CDR3 extends over 14 amino acids. V shed 7 bases and J shed 4 bases, with 16 bases lying between them. Germline values: CDR1 MNHEY, CDR2 SVGAGI. The CDR3, as DNA: TGTGCCAGCATAGAATACCCGCGAAGCACTGAAGCTTTCTTT. Amino acids: CASIEYPRSTEAFF.

The J gene is TRBJ1-2, the V gene TRBV24-1; no reliable D call. The germline V gene encodes CDR1 KGHDR and CDR2 SFDVKD. Deletions cut 6 bases from V and 8 bases from J, with 12 bases between. The CDR3 runs to 12 residues. The CDR3: CATSSPATGYTF. The CDR3 DNA is TGTGCCACCAGTTCTCCCGCTACCGGCTACACCTTC.

The chain carries TRBV2 and TRBJ1-5; perhaps TRBD1 as D (5 bases). Germline V CDR1 and CDR2: SNHLY, FYNNEI. The CDR3 consists of 14 residues. V gave up 5 bases and J gave up 1 base, with 9 bases separating them. CDR3 sequence reads: CASSFDSSNQPQHF. In nucleotides, the CDR3 is TGTGCCAGCAGTTTCGACAGCAGCAATCAGCCCCAGCATTTT.

The chain has TRBV7-9 and TRBJ1-1; D ambiguous. Trimming stripped 5 bases from V and 1 base from J, with 8 bases between. The CDR3 runs to 13 residues. Germline loops: CDR1 SEHNR, CDR2 FQNEAQ (reference sequence). The CDR3 is CASSVGWNTEAFF. In DNA form, the CDR3 reads TGTGCCAGCAGCGTCGGGTGGAACACTGAAGCTTTCTTT. The variable domain in full, with the rest retrieved from reference TRBV7-9 and TRBJ1-1, is DTGVSQNPRHKITKRGQNVTFRCDPISEHNRLYWYRQTLGQGPEFLTYFQNEAQLEKSRLLSDRFSAERPKGSFSTLEIQRTEQGDSAMYLCASSVGWNTEAFFGQGTRLTVV.

J is TRBJ2-3 and V is TRBV5-1; the D gene is possibly TRBD1 (6 bases). Trimming shortened V by 0 bases and J by 6 bases, and 8 bases separated the two germline ends. The CDR3 is 13 residues long. Germline CDR1 is SGHRS and CDR2 is YFSETQ. The CDR3 sequence: CASSLAGVDTQYF. For the CDR3, the DNA is TGCGCCAGCAGCTTGGCAGGGGTGGATACGCAGTATTTT.

The J gene is TRBJ1-3, the V gene TRBV18, with D unresolved. Germline-derived CDR1 and CDR2 are KGHSH and LQKENI. This CDR3 has 16 residues. The V end was cut by 3 bases, the J end by 0 bases, with 12 bases between. The CDR3 DNA reads TGTGCCAGCTCACCCAGGCAACCGAGCTCTGGAAACACCATATATTTT. This translates into CASSPRQPSSGNTIYF.

The rearrangement links TRBV5-1 to TRBJ2-3; D perhaps matches TRBD2 (5 bases). The CDR3 runs to 14 residues. CDR1 SGHRS and CDR2 YFSETQ come from the germline V gene. V was clipped by 2 bases and J by 3 bases, with 10 bases between them. CDR3 loop: CASSLTSVTDTQYF. CDR3 sequence (DNA): TGCGCCAGCAGCTTAACTAGTGTTACAGATACGCAGTATTTT.

The count of this clone is one. The chain has TRBV6-5 and TRBJ1-1; D call uncertain. V lost 2 bases to trimming and J lost 2 bases, with 6 bases between them. CDR1 is MNHEY, CDR2 SVGAGI, per germline. The length of the CDR3 is 13 residues. CDR3 residues: CASSYEANTEAFF. The CDR3 DNA follows: TGTGCCAGCAGTTACGAAGCTAACACTGAAGCTTTCTTT.

The CDR3 sequence is CAMMDRRYGYTF. CDR3 DNA sequence: TGTGCCATGATGGACAGACGGTATGGCTACACCTTC. The rearrangement joins TRBV21-1 to TRBJ1-2; the table calls TRBD1, which could not be checked here. TRBV21-1 is marked as a pseudogene. The CDR3 is made up of 12 amino acids.

This chain uses TRBV29-1 with TRBJ2-2, with D possibly being TRBD2 (5 bases). The CDR3 consists of 16 residues. Germline CDR1 and CDR2: SQVTM and ANQGSEA. The germline V and J ends were trimmed by 4 bases and 7 bases, with 22 bases remaining between them. Written as DNA, the CDR3 is TGCAGCGTTGGACTACTGTCCGCCAGGCGTGGCGGGGAGCTGTTTTTT. Its protein product is CSVGLLSARRGGELFF.

The chain joins TRBV3-1 (or the pseudogene TRBV3-2) to TRBJ1-2; D call uncertain. V was cut by 1 base and J by 4 bases, with 10 bases left in between. This CDR3 region has 14 residues. The germline gives CDR1 LGHDT, CDR2 YNNKEL (reference sequence). The DNA of the CDR3 is TGTGCCAGCAGCCAAGGTGCAGCAGGCTATGGCTACACCTTC. Amino acid sequence: CASSQGAAGYGYTF.

The V gene is TRBV5-1, the J gene TRBJ1-1, with unresolved D. CDR1 and CDR2 (germline): SGHRS, YFSETQ. Trimming took off 0 bases at V and 3 bases at J, with 9 bases between the two ends. The length of the CDR3 is 14 residues. The CDR3 protein is CASSLGAGDTEAFF. The CDR3 DNA sequence: TGCGCCAGCAGCTTGGGAGCGGGCGACACTGAAGCTTTCTTT.